This TCR beta chain was captured by sequencing in a study of blood T cell repertoires in COVID-19 (dated by TCRdb to about 2020). For the wider study: The collaborator samples originated in the United States, Italy and Spain and spanned the acute and convalescent phases of COVID-19. The prospective study material was composed of cDNA or gDNA derived from T cells, B-cell-depleted T cells, or PBMCs. Subjects who had been exposed to COVID-19, were actively infected with it, or had recovered from it provided the deeply sampled blood TCRbeta repertoires that made up the dataset. The repertoires were released in a freely available public database intended as a resource for research on the immune response to SARS-CoV-2. The samples were drawn from two sources: the first 160 participants of the ongoing ImmuneRACE study, and 1,000 to 1,500 subjects contributed by 6 global collaborators. Sample metadata almost always included a de-identified subject ID, COVID-19 status, age in years and sex. Where available, HLA class I and class II types were obtained from metadata supplied by the sample provider rather than from assay-based typing. Here is what the overall study found, with its caveats: The quantity of clinical and demographic metadata differed by source and by participant and was supplied without curation.

Counted from cysteine to phenylalanine, this CDR3 has 16 amino acids. The retained sequence is limited to the CDR3, 48 bases, with the frame set at the first base. Relative to germline, V is missing 3 bases and J is missing 6 bases, with 7 bases of the junction outside any gene match. From the germline V gene, CDR1 is LGHNA and CDR2 is YNFKEQ. Concerning this clone: The antigen it recognizes is unknown. No base quality values were provided; no much bigger clone lies one nucleotide off.

Each collaborating institution followed its own protocols to collect whole blood in K2EDTA tubes. For TCRbeta analysis, collaborators shipped samples as frozen whole blood, isolated PBMCs, or DNA extracted from either of those sample types. The immunoSEQ Assay, a bias-controlled multiplex PCR, was used to amplify TCRbeta CDR3 regions from genomic DNA. The study's processing was this. The number of nucleated cells in each sample was estimated from the amplification of reference gene primers within the assay. Sequence reads were collapsed and filtered to measure the absolute abundance of every unique TCRbeta CDR3 rearrangement. For each sample, productive Simpson clonality was calculated as the square root of Simpson's diversity index over productive rearrangements. TCRdb took over this immuneACCESS table, retaining in-frame rearrangements with V and J assigned. Such tables are incomplete; in checked studies, under half of the missing clones stem from an unresolved V gene, and the remainder is unexplained. V, J and clone size derive from that table, while D and trimming were established from the DNA sequence. Here the sample has 30,000 to 45,000 clones; about nine tenths occur a single time. The ten biggest clones cover about 7% of the sample.

The chain was built from TRBV4-2 and TRBJ2-2; a stretch of 10 junction bases matches TRBD2. The sequence derives from a human donor in a cohort sampled during active COVID-19. Sequenced: peripheral blood. The CDR3 has the sequence CASSHPLAGVSGELFF. The DNA reads as follows: TGTGCCAGCAGCCACCCCCTAGCGGGGGTTTCCGGGGAGCTGTTTTTT.